The 23 T cell receptor beta chains below come from one sample, sequenced in a study of human T cells and chemical hapten exposure. Time point indicated: pre-sensitization, week 0. Treatment noted: therapeutic diphenylcyclopropenone sensitization with weekly scalp DPC. TCRdb fed the RACE reads into MiXCR, producing one record per CDR3 protein. Among around 330,000 distinct CDR3 sequences listed, 4.5% to 5.5% were seen once. Sequences were derived from whole blood, sampled in connection with sensitization to the hapten diphenylcyclopropenone (DPC). The origin of the receptors is a woman in her late teens or twenties with alopecia areata. Some clones in this sample may be carry-over from other donors' samples.

This clonotype was seen a few times. This chain uses TRBV28 with TRBJ2-1; TRBD2 is a possible D gene (6 bases). From germline, CDR1 is MDHEN and CDR2 SYDVKM. The CDR3 is made up of 15 amino acids. The germline V and J ends were trimmed by 3 bases and 8 bases, with 17 bases remaining between them. This CDR3 is CASSFRLDDLDEQFF. The CDR3 bases are TGTGCCAGCAGTTTCAGACTAGACGATCTTGATGAGCAGTTCTTC. Complete variable domain (other parts from reference TRBV28 and TRBJ2-1): DVKVTQSSRYLVKRTGEKVFLECVQDMDHENMFWYRQDPGLGLRLIYFSYDVKMKEKGDIPEGYSVSREKKERFSLILESASTNQTSMYLCASSFRLDDLDEQFFGPGTRLTVL.

This clonotype was recorded at least ten times. The V and J genes are TRBV29-1 and TRBJ2-1, with D uncertain. Trimming took 4 bases from V and 5 from J, leaving 18 bases between them. CDR1 SQVTM and CDR2 ANQGSEA come from the germline V gene. The CDR3 has 15 residues. This chain's CDR3 is CSVAYSPRPNNEQFF. In nucleotides, the CDR3 is TGCAGCGTTGCCTACAGCCCCCGTCCTAACAATGAGCAGTTCTTC.

This chain uses TRBV9 with TRBJ1-6; tentative D call: TRBD1 (5 bases). Germline V gives CDR1 SGDLS, CDR2 YYNGEE. This CDR3 has 17 amino acids. V lost 4 bases and J 5 bases, leaving 19 bases between the germline ends. The CDR3 DNA is TGTGCCAGCAGCCCCACCGCTGGGGGAATTGATAATTCACCCCTCCACTTT. Encoded protein: CASSPTAGGIDNSPLHF.

The V and J genes are TRBV6-2 or TRBV6-3 and TRBJ1-2; D not certain. The CDR3 extends over 11 amino acids. The germline gives CDR1 MNHEY, CDR2 SVGEGT. V was clipped by 5 bases and J by 8 bases, with 9 bases between them. CDR3 protein: CASSLKEGYTF. The CDR3 bases are TGTGCCAGCAGTCTAAAGGAGGGCTACACCTTC.

This clonotype was observed a few times. As the CDR3 is not closed by the conserved phenylalanine or tryptophan, this likely results from a read error. No DNA is shown, since the ends of the CDR3 on it are uncertain; the CDR3 is the one TCRdb lists. This sequence joins TRBV6-5 and TRBJ2-7; TRBD2, the table's D call, was not compared with the DNA. Germline values: CDR1 MNHEY, CDR2 SVGAGI. The CDR3 region is 12 residues in length, termini included. The CDR3 region is CASSYSSGGPPG.

This sequence joins TRBV5-1 and TRBJ2-3, with D possibly being TRBD1 (5 bases). V shed 0 bases and J shed 0 bases, with 11 bases lying between them. The germline V gene encodes CDR1 SGHRS and CDR2 YFSETQ. CDR3 length: 16 amino acids. The CDR3 region is CASSLGGSSSTDTQYF. CDR3 nucleotides: TGCGCCAGCAGCTTGGGGGGCAGCTCTAGCACAGATACGCAGTATTTT. The complete variable domain, with remaining parts taken from reference TRBV5-1 and TRBJ2-3, reads KAGVTQTPRYLIKTRGQQVTLSCSPISGHRSVSWYQQTPGQGLQFLFEYFSETQRNKGNFPGRFSGRQFSNSRSEMNVSTLELGDSALYLCASSLGGSSSTDTQYFGPGTRLTVL.

This clonotype has only a few counts. The J gene is TRBJ2-3, the V gene TRBV5-6, with TRBD1 matching over 8 bases. CDR1 and CDR2 from the germline V gene are SGHDT and YYEEEE. V lost 1 base, J lost 1 base, and 2 bases stayed unmatched. CDR3 size: 15 residues. The CDR3 sequence: CASSLKTGGTDTQYF. CDR3 nucleotides: TGTGCCAGCAGCTTGAAGACAGGGGGCACAGATACGCAGTATTTT. Full variable domain (rest looked up from reference TRBV5-6 and TRBJ2-3): DAGVTQSPTHLIKTRGQQVTLRCSPKSGHDTVSWYQQALGQGPQFIFQYYEEEERQRGNFPDRFSGHQFPNYSSELNVNALLLGDSALYLCASSLKTGGTDTQYFGPGTRLTVL.

In this sample, this clonotype turned up many times. The chain couples TRBV6-5 to TRBJ1-2; D ambiguous. Trimming removed 4 bases at V and 4 bases at J, with 7 bases between. Germline V lookup: CDR1 MNHEY, CDR2 SVGAGI. The CDR3 spans 12 residues. CDR3 residues: CASSFRGYGYTF. The CDR3 region has the DNA TGTGCCAGCAGTTTTAGAGGCTATGGCTACACCTTC.

This clonotype was observed a handful of times. This chain links TRBV2 with TRBJ1-4; 7 bases are shared with TRBD1. The V gene's germline CDR1 is SNHLY and CDR2 FYNNEI. The CDR3 length is 14 residues. J lost 8 bases, V lost 5 bases, and 8 bases had no gene match. The CDR3 is CASSKVPGGEKLFF. DNA of the CDR3: TGTGCCAGCAGTAAGGTCCCAGGGGGAGAAAAACTGTTTTTT.

Only a few counts were recorded for this clonotype. The chain combines TRBV6-2 or TRBV6-3 with TRBJ2-7; 8 bases match TRBD1. Germline values: CDR1 MNHEY, CDR2 SVGEGT. The CDR3 is 16 amino acids. V was pared by 6 bases and J by 5 bases, with 15 bases of the junction left unmatched. CDR3 region: CASSQSWTGIRDEQYF. The CDR3 bases are TGTGCCAGCAGCCAAAGTTGGACAGGGATCAGGGACGAGCAGTACTTC.

This clonotype was recorded many times. V is TRBV7-8 and J is TRBJ1-2; 12 bases fit TRBD1. Germline values: CDR1 SGHVS, CDR2 FQNEAQ. The V gene end was trimmed by 1 base and the J gene end by 6 bases; junction bases not matched to a gene: 6. The CDR3 is 16 residues long. This CDR3 is CASSLVHGTGGDGYTF. The CDR3 DNA reads TGTGCCAGCAGCTTAGTACATGGGACAGGGGGCGATGGCTACACCTTC.

This clonotype was detected a few times. The chain links TRBV7-3 to TRBJ1-6, with D uncertain. V was pared by 1 base and J by 7 bases, with 5 bases between. This CDR3 is built from 13 residues. Germline loops: CDR1 SGHTA, CDR2 FQGTGA. DNA of the CDR3: TGTGCCAGCAGCTTAAAAGCAAATTCACCCCTCCACTTT. It yields the protein CASSLKANSPLHF.

Many counts were recorded for this clonotype. This chain's CDR3 is CSAAGQGLKGYTF. The CDR3 nucleotides are TGCAGTGCAGCGGGACAGGGTTTAAAGGGCTACACCTTC. The rearrangement uses TRBV20-1 and TRBJ1-2; 9 bases are shared with TRBD1. The CDR3 is made up of 13 amino acids. V dropped 6 bases and J dropped 8; count of bases not matched to a gene: 10. Germline CDR1 DFQATT, CDR2 SNEGSKA (reference sequence).

This clonotype has only a few counts. The chain is built from TRBV25-1 and TRBJ1-5, with no clear D. The ends were cut back, 5 bases at V and 7 bases at J, with 12 bases in the middle. This CDR3 spans 13 amino acids. Looked up from germline, CDR1 is MGHDK and CDR2 is SYGVNS. CDR3 protein: CASSPGGKQPQHF. The CDR3 bases are TGTGCCAGCAGTCCGGGAGGGAAACAGCCCCAGCATTTT.

This clonotype was picked up a small number of times. This chain connects TRBV4-1 to TRBJ1-5; weak D call: TRBD1 (5 bases). Per the germline V gene, CDR1 is MGHRA and CDR2 is YSYEKL. The CDR3 contains 15 residues. Trimming cost V 1 base and J 2 bases, with 9 bases left between them. Here the CDR3 DNA reads TGCGCCAGCAGCCAAGGGGGACTTGGCAATCAGCCCCAGCATTTT. This codes for CASSQGGLGNQPQHF.

The table lists this clonotype with many counts. V and J are TRBV6-1 and TRBJ2-3, with D possibly being TRBD2 (6 bases). V was trimmed by 9 bases and J by 4 bases, leaving 14 bases between them. Germline values: CDR1 MNHNS, CDR2 SASEGT. The CDR3 has 13 amino acids. This CDR3 reads CASDDGEADTQYF. The CDR3 nucleotides read TGTGCCAGTGATGATGGGGAGGCAGATACGCAGTATTTT.

The chain uses TRBV15 and TRBJ2-3, with TRBD2 matching over 9 bases. Germline trimming cut 4 bases from V and 3 bases from J; bases unmatched to any gene: 8. CDR1 is LNHNV and CDR2 is YYDKDF in the germline V gene (reference sequence). The CDR3 runs to 16 residues. The CDR3 DNA is TGTGCCACCAGCATCGGGACTAGCCCAACGACAGATACGCAGTATTTT. This encodes CATSIGTSPTTDTQYF.

Of note for this clonotype: Sequence at one end of the junction differs from germline and may be a read error. The chain uses TRBV11-2 and TRBJ2-3; tentatively, D is TRBD2 (6 bases). The CDR3 is 14 residues long. CDR1 is SGHAT and CDR2 is FQNNGV in the germline V gene. The CDR3 coding sequence is TGTACCAGCAGCGTTCAGGGTCTGGGGGGTACGCAGTATTTT. It encodes CTSSVQGLGGTQYF.

This clonotype appeared a few times. The chain couples TRBV5-1 to TRBJ2-1; 7 positions match TRBD1. The CDR3 has 13 residues. V dropped 3 bases and J dropped 8; count of bases not matched to a gene: 5. The germline CDR1 and CDR2 sequences are SGHRS and YFSETQ. CDR3 sequence reads: CASSSNRGHEQFF. The CDR3 DNA reads as TGCGCCAGCAGCTCTAACAGGGGCCATGAGCAGTTCTTC.

Many counts were recorded for this clonotype. CDR3 sequence reads: CASSQSRVDGYTF. CDR3 nucleotide sequence: TGTGCCAGCAGCCAAAGCAGGGTGGATGGCTACACCTTC. The chain joins TRBV11-2 to TRBJ1-2, with a tentative D call TRBD1 (5 bases). Germline V gene data show CDR1 as SGHAT and CDR2 as FQNNGV. The CDR3 is 13 residues long. The V gene lost 5 bases and the J gene lost 6 bases, with 13 bases spanning the gap. Full variable domain (remainder filled in from reference TRBV11-2 and TRBJ1-2): EAGVAQSPRYKIIEKRQSVAFWCNPISGHATLYWYQQILGQGPKLLIQFQNNGVVDDSQLPKDRFSAERLKGVDSTLKIQPAKLEDSAVYLCASSQSRVDGYTFGSGTRLTVV.

This clonotype was detected only a few times. A read error may produce the germline difference seen at one junction end. The rearrangement links TRBV15 to TRBJ2-5; D is possibly TRBD1 or TRBD2 (7 bases each). CDR3 length equals 16 residues. Germline V CDR1 and CDR2: LNHNV, YYDKDF (reference sequence). CDR3 loop: CATSGDREGIAETQYF. CDR3 nucleotides: TGTGCCACCAGCGGAGACAGGGAGGGGATAGCTGAGACCCAGTACTTC.

V is TRBV29-1 and J is TRBJ1-1, with D perhaps TRBD1 (6 bases). Germline V lookup: CDR1 SQVTM, CDR2 ANQGSEA. V dropped 7 bases and J dropped 3 bases, with 21 bases sitting between them. The CDR3 is 15 amino acids. DNA of the CDR3: TGCAGCGCGGACTATAAGGGGGGAGGGTACACTGAAGCTTTCTTT. This gives the protein CSADYKGGGYTEAFF.

The sample holds a few counts of this clonotype. The V gene is TRBV9, the J gene TRBJ1-1, with D hard to call. Germline lookup yields CDR1 SGDLS and CDR2 YYNGEE. Trimming stripped 0 bases from V and 4 bases from J, with 7 bases between. This CDR3 has 13 residues. The CDR3 DNA is TGTGCCAGCAGCGTAGGAGTAGGCACTGAAGCTTTCTTT. Its translation: CASSVGVGTEAFF.